This TCR beta chain was identified in a study of T cell responses to AZD1222 COVID-19 vaccine. General observations from the study: Vaccination with two AZD1222 doses was followed by a rise in Spike-specific TCR breadth and depth. Most donors were white British and more were female, and clonal diversity was possibly underestimated.

The length of the CDR3 is 14 residues. In germline, CDR1 is MGHRA, CDR2 YSYEKL. The V end lost 2 bases, the J end lost 8 bases, and 13 bases lay between the germline ends. Generated by immunoSEQ multiplex PCR, the TCRdb table keeps only in-frame clones and is missing some. The table has about 150,000 clones, approximately 92% seen once; the top ten hold more than 3%. Regarding this clone: Its antigen is currently unknown.

Recipients boosted at about 4 weeks or about 12 weeks are pooled. The sample was peripheral blood, taken 28 days after the second AZD1222 dose. The chain couples TRBV4-1 to TRBJ2-1; weak D call: TRBD1 (6 bases). The TCR was taken from an adult who received the AZD1222 COVID-19 vaccine. CDR3 nucleotide sequence: TGCGCCAGCAGCCAAAAAGGGGGTGGAGATGAGCAGTTCTTC. Translating it yields CASSQKGGGDEQFF.